A single sample is the source of the 31 T cell receptor beta chains below, sequenced in a study of cytomegalovirus exposure and HLA in healthy donors. Assay used: immunoSEQ multiplex PCR; TCRdb lists only in-frame clones, some missing. In the table there are approximately 170,000 clones, more than 70% of which are singletons. The specimen sequenced was PBMCs. All receptors come from a man younger than 45 in good health and CMV-seropositive.

The V gene is TRBV11-2, the J gene TRBJ2-7; maybe TRBD1 (5 bases). Deletions cut 1 base from V and 4 bases from J, with 14 bases between. The CDR3 length is 15 residues. CDR1 is SGHAT and CDR2 is FQNNGV in the germline V gene. The CDR3 loop is CASSLAAGISYEQYF. In DNA form, the CDR3 reads TGTGCCAGCAGCTTAGCGGCAGGGATTTCTTACGAGCAGTACTTC.

The V call is TRBV7-9, the J call TRBJ2-1; maybe TRBD2 (5 bases). Deletions cut 3 bases from V and 8 bases from J, with 5 bases between. The germline V gene encodes CDR1 SEHNR and CDR2 FQNEAQ (reference sequence). CDR3 length: 11 amino acids. Here the CDR3 DNA reads TGTGCCAGCAGCTTTAGCGATGAGCAGTTCTTC. Amino acid sequence: CASSFSDEQFF.

The sample holds one count of this clone. The chain is built from TRBV19 and TRBJ1-1; D gene ambiguous. Trimming cost V 4 bases and J 1 base, with 7 bases left between them. The CDR3 consists of 13 residues. Looked up from germline, CDR1 is LNHDA and CDR2 is SQIVND (reference sequence). The CDR3 is CASSKAWNTEAFF. The CDR3 coding sequence is TGTGCCAGTAGTAAAGCCTGGAACACTGAAGCTTTCTTT.

The chain carries TRBV5-4 and TRBJ2-1; a weak D match, TRBD1 (6 bases). Germline V CDR1 and CDR2: SGHNT, YYREEE (reference sequence). Trimming stripped 1 base from V and 6 bases from J, with 11 bases between. The CDR3 is made up of 14 amino acids. CDR3 in amino acids: CASSLRAQGNEQFF. CDR3 in DNA: TGTGCCAGCAGCTTGAGAGCACAGGGCAATGAGCAGTTCTTC.

This sequence joins TRBV4-2 and TRBJ2-7, with 10 bases identical to TRBD2. CDR1 LGHNA and CDR2 YNFKEQ come from the germline V gene. This CDR3 has 16 amino acids. V lost 3 bases to trimming and J lost 6 bases; unmatched junction nucleotides: 11. This CDR3 is CASSQLPSGRRCEQYF. Here the CDR3 DNA reads TGTGCCAGCAGCCAGTTACCTAGCGGGAGAAGGTGCGAGCAGTACTTC.

This clone has only one observation. The chain uses TRBV7-2 and TRBJ2-1; the match to TRBD1 covers 10 bases. The V segment lost 4 bases and the J segment 8 bases; nucleotides outside the gene matches: 5. This CDR3 contains 14 residues. Germline CDR1 reads SGHTA; CDR2 reads FQGNSA. The CDR3 reads CASSWTGGRDEQFF. Here the CDR3 DNA reads TGTGCCAGCAGCTGGACAGGGGGAAGGGATGAGCAGTTCTTC.

The V gene is TRBV5-1, the J gene TRBJ2-1; 9 nucleotides align to TRBD2. The V and J ends lost 3 bases and 5 bases, in that order; junction bases with no gene match: 6. The CDR3 sequence is 15 residues long. Germline-derived CDR1 and CDR2 are SGHRS and YFSETQ. Here the CDR3 DNA reads TGCGCCAGCAGCTGGGCGGGGGGGCCGGACAATGAGCAGTTCTTC. Amino acids: CASSWAGGPDNEQFF.

This clone is a singleton in its sample. The chain is built from TRBV5-1 and TRBJ1-2, with a weak D call TRBD1 (5 bases). With 3 bases removed from V and 3 bases from J, the gap between germline ends came to 21 bases. The CDR3 extends over 17 amino acids. Germline CDR1 is SGHRS and CDR2 is YFSETQ. CDR3 region: CASSYAISRRVDYGYTF. The CDR3 bases are TGCGCCAGCAGCTACGCCATTAGCCGCAGGGTAGACTATGGCTACACCTTC.

The chain links TRBV13 to TRBJ2-5; 9 bases line up with TRBD2. The V segment lost 0 bases and the J segment 6 bases; nucleotides outside the gene matches: 5. The CDR3 length is 15 residues. Germline CDR1 PRHDT, CDR2 FYEKMQ (reference sequence). The DNA for the CDR3 is TGTGCCAGCAGCTTAGGCGGCGGGACTAGCCAGACCCAGTACTTC. This gives the protein CASSLGGGTSQTQYF.

The J gene is TRBJ2-1, the V gene TRBV5-6, with D possibly being TRBD2 (6 bases). Per germline, CDR1 SGHDT and CDR2 YYEEEE. The CDR3 spans 14 residues. Trimming removed 3 bases at V and 8 bases at J, with 15 bases between. The CDR3 is CASSSRDFSDEQFF. In DNA, the CDR3 is TGTGCCAGCAGCTCCCGGGACTTTTCGGATGAGCAGTTCTTC.

The rearrangement links TRBV7-3 to TRBJ1-1, with 9 positions matching TRBD1. V lost 5 bases and J lost 1; bases outside the gene matches: 5. This CDR3 spans 15 amino acids. The germline CDR1 and CDR2 sequences are SGHTA and FQGTGA. The DNA of the CDR3 is TGTGCCAGCAGCGCCACAGGGGGCCGGAACACTGAAGCTTTCTTT. It yields the protein CASSATGGRNTEAFF.

This chain joins TRBV9 and TRBJ2-3; D not resolved. From germline, CDR1 is SGDLS and CDR2 YYNGEE. The germline V and J ends were trimmed by 3 bases and 2 bases, with 7 bases remaining between them. The CDR3 loop spans 13 amino acids. The DNA of the CDR3 is TGTGCCAGCAGCGGGGCAAACACAGATACGCAGTATTTT. This translates into CASSGANTDTQYF.

The chain links TRBV10-3 to TRBJ1-3; TRBD1 matches 8 bases. The junction had 2 bases not matched to a gene; V was cut back by 9 bases and J by 4 bases. The CDR3 runs 12 residues. CDR1 is ENHRY and CDR2 is SYGVKD in the germline V gene. The CDR3 spells CAMGQAGNTIYF. CDR3 bases: TGTGCCATGGGACAGGCCGGAAACACCATATATTTT.

The chain has TRBV7-2 and TRBJ1-1; unclear D gene. Trimming stripped 5 bases from V and 0 bases from J, with 13 bases between. The germline CDR1 and CDR2 sequences are SGHTA and FQGNSA. The CDR3 is 15 residues long. In nucleotides, the CDR3 is TGTGCCAGCAGCCCGCGGCCGGGGTTGAACACTGAAGCTTTCTTT. This encodes CASSPRPGLNTEAFF.

This chain connects TRBV5-4 to TRBJ2-3; the D gene is possibly TRBD2 (6 bases). Germline V CDR1 and CDR2: SGHNT, YYREEE (reference sequence). This CDR3 is built from 18 residues. Trimming removed 4 bases at V and 0 bases at J, with 21 bases between. CDR3 protein: CASSPGAGGWASTDTQYF. CDR3 nucleotides: TGTGCCAGCAGCCCCGGGGCCGGAGGGTGGGCTAGCACAGATACGCAGTATTTT.

The CDR3 DNA is TGTGCCAGCAGCTCGGCTGGGCCTTCATGGGGGGGAAAACTGTTTTTT. Its translation is CASSSAGPSWGGKLFF. The gene calls are TRBV5-4 and TRBJ1-4; possibly TRBD1 for D (5 bases). The CDR3 runs to 16 residues. V was cut by 3 bases and J by 10 bases, with 22 bases left in between. Germline CDR1 and CDR2: SGHNT and YYREEE (reference sequence).

The chain combines TRBV19 with TRBJ2-7; 7 nucleotides agree with TRBD1. The CDR3 consists of 15 residues. Germline trimming cut 4 bases from V and 0 bases from J; bases unmatched to any gene: 6. CDR1 LNHDA and CDR2 SQIVND come from the germline V gene (reference sequence). Here the CDR3 reads CASSRWAGGSYEQYF. For the CDR3, the DNA is TGTGCCAGTAGTAGATGGGCAGGGGGCTCCTACGAGCAGTACTTC.

The chain combines TRBV18 with TRBJ2-5; D gene ambiguous. From germline, CDR1 is KGHSH and CDR2 LQKENI. The CDR3 is 13 residues long. V lost 2 bases to trimming and J lost 4 bases, with 8 bases between them. CDR3 DNA: TGTGCCAGCTCACCATCGTCTTCAGAGACCCAGTACTTC. It encodes CASSPSSSETQYF.

The J gene is TRBJ1-3, the V gene TRBV7-6; D unresolved. Trimming took off 3 bases at V and 3 bases at J, with 9 bases between the two ends. The CDR3 consists of 14 residues. Germline V CDR1 and CDR2: SGHVS, FNYEAQ. As DNA, the CDR3 is TGTGCCAGCAGCTTCGGTGGTTTTGGAAACACCATATATTTT. It codes for CASSFGGFGNTIYF.

As DNA, the CDR3 is TGCGCCAGCAGCTTGTGGGAGACTAGCATGCAGTTCTTC. It is translated as CASSLWETSMQFF. This chain links TRBV5-1 with TRBJ2-1; 7 positions agree with TRBD2. The V and J ends lost 1 base and 12 bases, in that order; junction bases with no gene match: 7. CDR1 and CDR2 from the germline V gene are SGHRS and YFSETQ. There are 13 residues in the CDR3.

The chain links TRBV9 to TRBJ2-7, with 9 bases identical to TRBD1. Germline V CDR1 and CDR2: SGDLS, YYNGEE. The CDR3 consists of 15 residues. V lost 3 bases to trimming and J lost 1 base; unmatched junction nucleotides: 5. CDR3 in amino acids: CASSGRQGDSYEQYF. CDR3 DNA sequence: TGTGCCAGCAGCGGCCGACAGGGGGATTCCTACGAGCAGTACTTC.

This chain uses TRBV4-3 with TRBJ1-4; 9 bases line up with TRBD1. The CDR3 is made up of 16 amino acids. Trimming took 0 bases from V and 4 from J; bases not matched to a gene: 3. CDR1 is LGHNA and CDR2 is YSLEER in the germline V gene. The CDR3 is CASSQETGQGNEKLFF. For the CDR3, the DNA is TGCGCCAGCAGCCAAGAAACGGGACAGGGTAATGAAAAACTGTTTTTT.

This clone turned up a few times. J is TRBJ1-5 and V is TRBV27, with D possibly matching TRBD1 (5 bases). Germline CDR1 is MNHEY and CDR2 is SMNVEV (reference sequence). This CDR3 spans 12 amino acids. V lost 8 bases to trimming and J lost 5 bases, with 10 bases between them. CDR3: CASRQGDQPQHF. In nucleotides, the CDR3 is TGTGCCAGCCGGCAGGGTGATCAGCCCCAGCATTTT.

The chain has TRBV28 and TRBJ2-3; weak D call: TRBD2 (6 bases). The CDR3 covers 17 residues. Trimming left V 8 bases short and J 2 bases short, with 23 bases between. CDR1 and CDR2 from the germline V gene are MDHEN and SYDVKM. This CDR3 is CASGKEAGYGVTDTQYF. As DNA, the CDR3 is TGTGCCAGCGGGAAGGAGGCGGGGTATGGTGTCACAGATACGCAGTATTTT.

The chain uses TRBV5-4 and TRBJ2-2; D might be TRBD1 (7 bases). The CDR3 contains 16 residues. CDR1 and CDR2 (germline): SGHNT, YYREEE (reference sequence). Trimming shortened V by 0 bases and J by 4 bases, and 13 bases separated the two germline ends. The CDR3 DNA is TGTGCCAGCAGCTTGGGACAGGGAGGAAGCACCGGGGAGCTGTTTTTT. Translating it yields CASSLGQGGSTGELFF.

This clone was seen a single time. The genes are TRBV5-4 and TRBJ2-2; 7 bases fit TRBD1. After removal of 4 bases from V and 5 bases from J, the junction contained 2 bases not matched to a gene. CDR3 size: 13 residues. The V gene's germline CDR1 is SGHNT and CDR2 YYREEE (reference sequence). The CDR3 sequence: CASSLTGTGELFF. The CDR3 DNA reads TGTGCCAGCAGCCTGACAGGGACCGGGGAGCTGTTTTTT.

The gene calls are TRBV2 and TRBJ2-2; 14 bases fit TRBD2. Germline V lookup: CDR1 SNHLY, CDR2 FYNNEI. The length of the CDR3 is 18 residues. V dropped 6 bases and J dropped 6; count of bases not matched to a gene: 12. The CDR3 sequence: CASRNREGLAGEAGELFF. The CDR3 region has the DNA TGTGCCAGCAGGAACCGAGAGGGACTAGCGGGGGAGGCCGGGGAGCTGTTTTTT. Full variable domain (missing parts from reference TRBV2 and TRBJ2-2): EPEVTQTPSHQVTQMGQEVILRCVPISNHLYFYWYRQILGQKVEFLVSFYNNEISEKSEIFDDQFSVERPDGSNFTLKIRSTKLEDSAMYFCASRNREGLAGEAGELFFGEGSRLTVL.

The chain employs TRBV11-3 and TRBJ2-1; TRBD2 matches 10 bases. The ends lost 5 bases at V and 10 bases at J; junction bases unmatched: 14. The V gene's germline CDR1 is SGHNT and CDR2 YENEEA. The length of the CDR3 is 16 residues. This CDR3 reads CASSPGQAGGSGEQFF. The CDR3 DNA reads TGTGCCAGCAGCCCCGGACAAGCGGGAGGGTCAGGGGAGCAGTTCTTC.

The CDR3 loop is CASSARQDGTDTQYF. DNA of the CDR3: TGCGCCAGCAGCGCCCGACAGGACGGGACAGATACGCAGTATTTT. The chain couples TRBV5-1 to TRBJ2-3, with D perhaps TRBD1 (6 bases). The CDR3 runs 15 residues. Germline CDR1 SGHRS, CDR2 YFSETQ. V lost 4 bases, J lost 3 bases, and 15 bases lay in between.

V gene TRBV5-6 combines with J gene TRBJ2-2; D is uncertain. Per the germline V gene, CDR1 is SGHDT and CDR2 is YYEEEE. V was clipped by 0 bases and J by 8 bases, with 5 bases between them. The CDR3 is 12 amino acids. CDR3 sequence: CASSLVGGELFF. In nucleotides, the CDR3 is TGTGCCAGCAGCTTGGTCGGGGGGGAGCTGTTTTTT.

The sample holds one count of this clone. V gene TRBV5-1 combines with J gene TRBJ2-7, with TRBD2 matching over 12 bases. The CDR3 spans 15 residues. J gave up 4 bases and V 2 bases, and 4 bases lay outside the gene matches. The germline CDR1 and CDR2 sequences are SGHRS and YFSETQ. CDR3 in DNA: TGCGCCAGCAGCTTCCTAGCGGGAGGGGCGTACGAGCAGTACTTC. Its protein is CASSFLAGGAYEQYF. The full variable domain, its missing parts supplied by reference TRBV5-1 and TRBJ2-7, is KAGVTQTPRYLIKTRGQQVTLSCSPISGHRSVSWYQQTPGQGLQFLFEYFSETQRNKGNFPGRFSGRQFSNSRSEMNVSTLELGDSALYLCASSFLAGGAYEQYFGPGTRLTVT.